Listed here are 28 T cell receptor beta chains from one sample, sequenced in a study of CD8+ T cells in alopecia areata. As for treatment: oral pan-JAK inhibitor, 5-10 mg twice daily. Investigators isolated RNA and reverse transcribed it into cDNA to act as the sequencing template. Clones were read by immunoSEQ multiplex PCR, and TCRdb kept only the in-frame ones, dropping some. The data contain 60,000 to 90,000 clones, approximately 64% of them singletons. This specimen was CD8+ T cells sorted from blood, taken at week 24, from a patient treated with tofacitinib. The receptor source for this set is a human donor with alopecia areata.

This clone has just one count. This rearrangement joins TRBV28 to TRBJ2-7; 11 bases agree with TRBD1. Germline V gives CDR1 MDHEN, CDR2 SYDVKM. The CDR3 length is 14 residues. Unmatched junction bases numbered 4, after V lost 6 bases and J lost 3 bases. Written as DNA, the CDR3 is TGTGCCAGCAGGGGGACAGGGGGGAACTACGAGCAGTACTTC. Translating it yields CASRGTGGNYEQYF.

The J gene is TRBJ2-1, the V gene TRBV7-2; D unresolved. The germline CDR1 and CDR2 sequences are SGHTA and FQGNSA. V gave up 5 bases and J gave up 4 bases, with 12 bases separating them. This CDR3 has 14 amino acids. The CDR3 loop is CASSPSRRYNEQFF. The CDR3 nucleotides read TGTGCCAGCAGCCCCAGCCGACGTTACAATGAGCAGTTCTTC.

The chain combines TRBV27 with TRBJ2-7, with D tentatively TRBD1 (6 bases). Trimming stripped 4 bases from V and 6 bases from J, with 13 bases between. CDR1 and CDR2 (germline): MNHEY, SMNVEV (reference sequence). CDR3 length: 13 residues. In nucleotides, the CDR3 is TGTGCCAGCAGTTCAACAGGGATTGGCGAGCAGTACTTC. Its translation is CASSSTGIGEQYF.

V gene TRBV9 combines with J gene TRBJ1-2; a possible D gene is TRBD1 (5 bases). The length of the CDR3 is 13 residues. Trimming took 4 bases from V and 3 from J, leaving 10 bases between them. The germline CDR1 and CDR2 sequences are SGDLS and YYNGEE. CDR3 loop: CASSSRGDYGYTF. The CDR3 nucleotides are TGTGCCAGCAGCTCTAGGGGTGACTATGGCTACACCTTC.

Only one count was recorded for this clone. V usage is TRBV30 and J usage is TRBJ2-7; D is possibly TRBD1 (6 bases). The germline V and J ends were trimmed by 2 bases and 3 bases, with 14 bases remaining between them. The CDR3 length is 14 residues. CDR1 GTSNPN and CDR2 SVGIG come from the germline V gene (reference sequence). The CDR3 spells CAWSPRQAHYEQYF. CDR3 DNA sequence: TGTGCCTGGAGTCCTCGACAGGCCCACTACGAGCAGTACTTC.

This clone has just a few counts. The chain carries TRBV19 and TRBJ1-1; D uncertain. Germline values: CDR1 LNHDA, CDR2 SQIVND (reference sequence). The CDR3 loop spans 14 amino acids. V lost 3 bases, J lost 1 base, and 9 bases lay in between. The CDR3 DNA sequence: TGTGCCAGTAGTATTTTTCCGAAGAACACTGAAGCTTTCTTT. This gives the protein CASSIFPKNTEAFF.

This clone has more than one count but fewer than ten. The chain couples TRBV12-5 to TRBJ1-2; 7 positions match TRBD1. The CDR3 is 13 amino acids. Germline values: CDR1 LGHNT, CDR2 FRNRAP. V dropped 5 bases and J dropped 5; count of bases not matched to a gene: 5. DNA for the CDR3: TGTGCTAGTGGTCTGGGACAGAGTTATGGCTACACCTTC. Its translation is CASGLGQSYGYTF.

The chain couples TRBV4-2 to TRBJ1-1, with a weak D call TRBD1 (5 bases). This CDR3 region has 13 residues. V was cut by 2 bases and J by 1 base, with 5 bases left in between. The V gene's germline CDR1 is LGHNA and CDR2 YNFKEQ. The CDR3 nucleotides are TGTGCCAGCAGCCAAACAGGGAACACTGAAGCTTTCTTT. Its protein is CASSQTGNTEAFF.

This clone was seen at least ten times. The chain combines TRBV28 with TRBJ2-3, with 9 bases aligning to TRBD2. CDR3 length: 14 amino acids. Germline values: CDR1 MDHEN, CDR2 SYDVKM. Trimming removed 6 bases from V and 3 bases from J; junction bases left unmatched: 4. The CDR3 sequence is CASRGGRETDTQYF. The CDR3 DNA reads as TGTGCCAGCAGAGGCGGGAGGGAAACAGATACGCAGTATTTT.

The gene calls are TRBV7-9 and TRBJ1-4, with D perhaps TRBD1 (6 bases). This CDR3 region has 15 residues. Germline CDR1 reads SEHNR; CDR2 reads FQNEAQ (reference sequence). Trimming took off 3 bases at V and 6 bases at J, with 14 bases between the two ends. This chain's CDR3 is CASSLRDTPDEKLFF. The CDR3 region has the DNA TGTGCCAGCAGCTTGAGGGACACCCCAGATGAAAAACTGTTTTTT.

V gene TRBV5-1 combines with J gene TRBJ2-7; TRBD1 matches 9 bases. There are 15 residues in the CDR3. With V trimmed by 4 bases and J by 3 bases, 8 bases remained unmatched. CDR1 and CDR2 (germline): SGHRS, YFSETQ. In DNA form, the CDR3 reads TGCGCCAGCAGCGAGGGACAGGGCTTAGTCTACGAGCAGTACTTC. Its protein is CASSEGQGLVYEQYF. The full variable domain, in which reference TRBV5-1 and TRBJ2-7 provide the parts outside the CDR3, is KAGVTQTPRYLIKTRGQQVTLSCSPISGHRSVSWYQQTPGQGLQFLFEYFSETQRNKGNFPGRFSGRQFSNSRSEMNVSTLELGDSALYLCASSEGQGLVYEQYFGPGTRLTVT.

The chain recombines TRBV6-5 with TRBJ2-5, with D possibly matching TRBD2 (6 bases). Trimming pared 7 bases from V and 1 base from J, leaving 16 bases between. This CDR3 region has 15 residues. Per germline, CDR1 MNHEY and CDR2 SVGAGI. The CDR3 here is CASTSTGGTQETQYF. DNA for the CDR3: TGTGCCAGCACCTCCACCGGCGGGACCCAAGAGACCCAGTACTTC.

This clone has more than one count but fewer than ten. This chain joins TRBV28 and TRBJ2-7, with 7 bases matching TRBD2. Germline CDR1 and CDR2: MDHEN and SYDVKM. The V and J ends lost 2 bases and 3 bases, in that order; junction bases with no gene match: 1. This CDR3 region has 13 residues. The CDR3 sequence is CASSLGGVYEQYF. The DNA of the CDR3 is TGTGCCAGCAGTTTAGGGGGGGTCTACGAGCAGTACTTC.

This clone was picked up one time. The chain is built from TRBV27 and TRBJ2-3; 11 bases map to TRBD2. The V gene's germline CDR1 is MNHEY and CDR2 SMNVEV (reference sequence). The CDR3 spans 16 residues. V gave up 5 bases and J gave up 7 bases; unmatched junction bases: 11. The CDR3: CASSMDSGRAANTQYF. The CDR3 bases are TGTGCCAGCAGTATGGATAGCGGGAGGGCCGCGAATACGCAGTATTTT.

The chain links TRBV30 to TRBJ1-2; D may be TRBD1 (5 bases). This CDR3 has 13 residues. Trimming stripped 5 bases from V and 7 bases from J, with 17 bases between. The germline gives CDR1 GTSNPN, CDR2 SVGIG (reference sequence). The CDR3 nucleotides read TGTGCCTGGGACCGGGCCCAGGGTAGTGGCTACACCTTC. As protein: CAWDRAQGSGYTF. Full variable domain (rest looked up from reference TRBV30 and TRBJ1-2): SQTIHQWPATLVQPVGSPLSLECTVEGTSNPNLYWYRQAAGRGLQLLFYSVGIGQISSEVPQNLSASRPQDRQFILSSKKLLLSDSGFYLCAWDRAQGSGYTFGSGTRLTVV.

Ten or more counts support this clone. V gene TRBV4-3 combines with J gene TRBJ2-3, with no clear D. Germline CDR1 LGHNA, CDR2 YSLEER. The ends were cut back, 0 bases at V and 2 bases at J, with 3 bases in the middle. There are 13 residues in the CDR3. DNA for the CDR3: TGCGCCAGCAGCCAAGAACCCACAGATACGCAGTATTTT. Protein: CASSQEPTDTQYF.

This clone turned up a few times. CDR3 nucleotides: TGCGCCAGCAGCCAAGATATTGGGACTAGCGGTTACAATGAGCAGTTCTTC. Its protein product is CASSQDIGTSGYNEQFF. This chain joins TRBV4-1 and TRBJ2-1; 11 bases map to TRBD2. The CDR3 totals 17 residues. Germline CDR1 is MGHRA and CDR2 is YSYEKL. With V trimmed by 0 bases and J by 4 bases, 5 bases remained unmatched.

This clone was recorded at least ten times. The chain is built from TRBV7-9 and TRBJ2-5; D gene uncertain. Trimming took off 1 base at V and 5 bases at J, with 5 bases between the two ends. The CDR3 is 12 residues long. Looked up from germline, CDR1 is SEHNR and CDR2 is FQNEAQ (reference sequence). CDR3 bases: TGTGCCAGCAGCTTAGGACGGGAGACCCAGTACTTC. It yields the protein CASSLGRETQYF. The full variable domain, completed using reference TRBV7-9 and TRBJ2-5, is DTGVSQNPRHKITKRGQNVTFRCDPISEHNRLYWYRQTLGQGPEFLTYFQNEAQLEKSRLLSDRFSAERPKGSFSTLEIQRTEQGDSAMYLCASSLGRETQYFGPGTRLLVL.

This clone was found a few times. This sequence joins TRBV25-1 and TRBJ1-2; a weak D match, TRBD1 (5 bases). The CDR3 loop spans 11 amino acids. V dropped 4 bases and J dropped 7 bases, with 7 bases sitting between them. Germline V gene data show CDR1 as MGHDK and CDR2 as SYGVNS. The CDR3 DNA is TGTGCCAGCAGTGCGGGGACTGGCTACACCTTC. Translating gives CASSAGTGYTF.

V gene TRBV6-5 combines with J gene TRBJ1-1, with 7 positions matching TRBD1. The V gene's germline CDR1 is MNHEY and CDR2 SVGAGI. Trimming took 6 bases from V and 5 from J; bases not matched to a gene: 9. CDR3 length: 14 amino acids. CDR3 region: CASRSDRVQTEAFF. The CDR3 bases are TGTGCCAGCAGATCCGACAGGGTGCAAACTGAAGCTTTCTTT.

V usage is TRBV5-6 and J usage is TRBJ2-5, with D possibly TRBD2 on 6 matching bases. The germline gives CDR1 SGHDT, CDR2 YYEEEE. V dropped 7 bases and J dropped 5 bases, with 18 bases sitting between them. There are 14 residues in the CDR3. In DNA, the CDR3 is TGTGCCAGCGGCCCGGGCGGGGCGCCTGAGACCCAGTACTTC. It specifies CASGPGGAPETQYF.

The V and J genes are TRBV9 and TRBJ2-7; TRBD1 aligns across 9 bases. Per germline, CDR1 SGDLS and CDR2 YYNGEE. Trimming took 4 bases from V and 4 from J; bases not matched to a gene: 9. The CDR3 is 15 residues long. The CDR3 region has the DNA TGTGCCAGCAGCTTGGGACAGGGTCTTACGTACGAGCAGTACTTC. Residues: CASSLGQGLTYEQYF.

This clone was observed a handful of times. J is TRBJ2-3 and V is TRBV7-9; D gene unclear. Germline CDR1 SEHNR, CDR2 FQNEAQ (reference sequence). V was pared by 5 bases and J by 0 bases, with 9 bases between. This CDR3 comprises 14 residues. The CDR3 loop is CASSPQDSTDTQYF. The DNA for the CDR3 is TGTGCCAGCAGCCCCCAGGACAGCACAGATACGCAGTATTTT. Together with reference TRBV7-9 and TRBJ2-3, the CDR3 gives the full variable domain: DTGVSQNPRHKITKRGQNVTFRCDPISEHNRLYWYRQTLGQGPEFLTYFQNEAQLEKSRLLSDRFSAERPKGSFSTLEIQRTEQGDSAMYLCASSPQDSTDTQYFGPGTRLTVL.

The rearrangement links TRBV4-1 to TRBJ2-3, with 10 bases identical to TRBD2. Germline CDR1 MGHRA, CDR2 YSYEKL. V shed 4 bases, J shed 0 bases, and the junction held 7 bases outside the gene matches. CDR3 length: 17 residues. The CDR3 DNA reads TGCGCCAGCAGCCTGTCTAGCGGGAGCCGCAGCACAGATACGCAGTATTTT. Translation gives CASSLSSGSRSTDTQYF.

V is TRBV7-2 and J is TRBJ1-2; a possible D gene is TRBD1 (5 bases). With 1 base removed from V and 0 bases from J, the gap between germline ends came to 12 bases. Germline CDR1 and CDR2: SGHTA and FQGNSA. This CDR3 region has 16 residues. As DNA, the CDR3 is TGTGCCAGCAGCTTAGATAAGTCAGGGACTAACTATGGCTACACCTTC. Its translation is CASSLDKSGTNYGYTF.

CDR3 sequence (DNA): TGTGCCAGCACCAGACTAGCGGGAGTTGAGAACGAGCAGTACTTC. This gives the protein CASTRLAGVENEQYF. This sequence joins TRBV13 and TRBJ2-7, with 12 bases lining up with TRBD2. Germline trimming cut 7 bases from V and 5 bases from J; bases unmatched to any gene: 9. This CDR3 region has 15 residues. Looked up from germline, CDR1 is PRHDT and CDR2 is FYEKMQ (reference sequence).

In DNA form, the CDR3 reads TGTGCCAGCAGCTTAGGGGTTGGAGACCACCCGCCCCAGCATTTT. Its translation is CASSLGVGDHPPQHF. The chain employs TRBV7-9 and TRBJ1-5; D gene uncertain. V gave up 1 base and J gave up 9 bases, with 16 bases separating them. Per the germline V gene, CDR1 is SEHNR and CDR2 is FQNEAQ (reference sequence). The CDR3 is 15 residues long. Complete variable domain (other parts from reference TRBV7-9 and TRBJ1-5): DTGVSQNPRHKITKRGQNVTFRCDPISEHNRLYWYRQTLGQGPEFLTYFQNEAQLEKSRLLSDRFSAERPKGSFSTLEIQRTEQGDSAMYLCASSLGVGDHPPQHFGDGTRLSIL.

The chain combines TRBV4-1 with TRBJ1-1; 7 nucleotides line up with TRBD1. This CDR3 spans 15 amino acids. Per the germline V gene, CDR1 is MGHRA and CDR2 is YSYEKL. The ends lost 2 bases at V and 4 bases at J; junction bases unmatched: 7. CDR3 sequence (DNA): TGCGCCAGCAGCCAACCCGGGACAGTAACCACTGAAGCTTTCTTT. Amino acid sequence: CASSQPGTVTTEAFF.